Listed below are T cell receptor beta chains from one sample, sequenced in a study of blood T cell repertoires in COVID-19. The data were produced by immunoSEQ multiplex PCR, yet TCRdb's version contains in-frame clones alone and is incomplete. This sample has 210,000 or so clones; roughly nine tenths occur once, and the top ten carry about 2%. Sequenced: peripheral blood. All receptors come from a man aged 35 to 55 with active or convalescent COVID-19. CDR3s include the opening cysteine and the closing phenylalanine or tryptophan. The D gene is left open where the match is weak. Clone size is given for some rows only: seen once, a few or many times, or a class if the clone is expanded.

clone size	V gene	D gene	J gene	CDR3 DNA	CDR3 protein
NA	TRBV9	NA	TRBJ1-1	TGTGCCAGCAGCGTAGCTACAGGTATGAACACTGAAGCTTTCTTT	CASSVATGMNTEAFF
NA	TRBV13	NA	TRBJ2-5	TGTGCCAGCAGCTTATATAACACCCCAGGGGAGACCCAGTACTTC	CASSLYNTPGETQYF
NA	TRBV12-3/TRBV12-4	NA	TRBJ1-1	TGTGCCAGCAGTCCCCAGGGGAGGGATGCTTTCTTT	CASSPQGRDAFF
NA	TRBV20-1	NA	TRBJ1-5	TGCAGTGCTAGTTTTAACAGGCAACCCCGCAATCAGCCCCAGCATTTT	CSASFNRQPRNQPQHF
NA	TRBV6-5	TRBD1	TRBJ1-2	TGTGCCAGCAGTCAGAAGACAGGGGGTGGTGGCTACACCTTC	CASSQKTGGGGYTF
NA	TRBV6-5	TRBD1	TRBJ2-7	TGTGCCAGCAGTTACGAAGGGACAGGGGGCTACTACGAGCAGTACTTC	CASSYEGTGGYYEQYF
NA	TRBV28	TRBD2	TRBJ2-7	TGTGCCAGCAGTCTGGGAGGGTTTGTTATTTACGAGCAGTACTTC	CASSLGGFVIYEQYF
NA	TRBV7-2	TRBD1	TRBJ2-1	TGTGCCAGCAGCTTAGTGGGACAGTCCCCCTACAATGAGCAGTTCTTC	CASSLVGQSPYNEQFF
NA	TRBV5-1	NA	TRBJ1-1	TGCGCCAGCAGCTTGGCTCGGTGGGCCACTGAAGCTTTCTTT	CASSLARWATEAFF
NA	TRBV19	NA	TRBJ2-7	TGTGCCAGTAGTATCAAAAGGACTCAAGCCTACGAGCAGTACTTC	CASSIKRTQAYEQYF
NA	TRBV5-5	NA	TRBJ1-2	TGTGCCAGCAGCCGCGGACATAACTATGGCTACACCTTC	CASSRGHNYGYTF
few	TRBV6-5	TRBD1	TRBJ1-2	TGTGCCAGCCTAGAGAGGGCACAGGGGGCGCTTGGCTACACCTTC	CASLERAQGALGYTF
NA	TRBV4-1	NA	TRBJ1-2	TGCGCCAGCAGCCAAGCGTCTATCACCTTC	CASSQASITF
few	TRBV5-5	TRBD2	TRBJ2-1	TGTGCCAGCAGCTTTGCCGGCCGGGACTACCTCCGCAATGAGCAGTTCTTC	CASSFAGRDYLRNEQFF
NA	TRBV19	NA	TRBJ1-1	TGTGCCAGTAGTACGTCCTACACTGAAGCTTTCTTT	CASSTSYTEAFF
NA	TRBV5-6	NA	TRBJ1-1	TGTGCCAGCAGCTTTGACCCAGAACGCGGTGAAGCTTTCTTT	CASSFDPERGEAFF
NA	TRBV5-1	NA	TRBJ2-2	TGCGCCAGCAGCTTGCTCCCGTCCGGGGAGCTGTTTTTT	CASSLLPSGELFF
NA	TRBV5-5	NA	TRBJ1-2	TGTGCCAGCAGCCCTATGCCGGGGGGCAGAGACTATGGCTACACCTTC	CASSPMPGGRDYGYTF
NA	TRBV19	TRBD1	TRBJ2-7	TGTGCCAGCCGACGTGGAGGACAGGGGGGCTACGAGCAGTACTTC	CASRRGGQGGYEQYF
NA	TRBV27	NA	TRBJ2-5	TGTGCCAGCAGTTTGGCACTCACCCCGGGGACCCAGTACTTC	CASSLALTPGTQYF
NA	TRBV29-1	TRBD2	TRBJ2-5	TGCAGCGTTGCACAGACTAGCGGGGGGCCCCAAGAGACCCAGTACTTC	CSVAQTSGGPQETQYF
NA	TRBV28	NA	TRBJ1-3	TGTGCCAGCAGTACCCTGAAGAGGGCTGCCTCTGGAAACACCATATATTTT	CASSTLKRAASGNTIYF
NA	TRBV28	NA	TRBJ1-2	TGTGCCAGCACCGGTCTTAACTATGGCTACACCTTC	CASTGLNYGYTF
NA	TRBV6-5	TRBD1	TRBJ1-6	TGTGCCAGCAGGGTGACAGGGAACGATAATTCACCCCTCCACTTT	CASRVTGNDNSPLHF
NA	TRBV6-6	NA	TRBJ1-4	TGTGCCAGCCGAGTACAGGGAAGAGAAAAACTGTTTTTT	CASRVQGREKLFF
NA	TRBV3-1/TRBV3-2	NA	TRBJ1-3	TGTGCCAGCAGCCGGGGAATACGGGATGGAAACACCATATATTTT	CASSRGIRDGNTIYF
NA	TRBV7-9	NA	TRBJ2-7	TGTGCCAGCAGCTTAGGTAGCCTCCCCTACGAGCAGTACTTC	CASSLGSLPYEQYF
NA	TRBV5-1	TRBD1	TRBJ1-2	TGCGCCAGCAGCTTGGCCGTGGGGACCCTCCTTTTAGACAGGGGAACAGGGTATGGCTACACCTTC	CASSLAVGTLLLDRGTGYGYTF
NA	TRBV7-8	TRBD1	TRBJ1-3	TGTGCCAGCAGCCTGGACAGGGCTGGAAACACCATATATTTT	CASSLDRAGNTIYF
NA	TRBV19	NA	TRBJ1-5	TGTGCCAGTAGTATAGTTGGGGGGAATCAGCCCCAGCATTTT	CASSIVGGNQPQHF
NA	TRBV7-3	NA	TRBJ2-3	TGTGCCAGCAGCCCGAGCGGTCAGGGGGATACGCAGTATTTT	CASSPSGQGDTQYF
NA	TRBV27	NA	TRBJ1-6	TGTGCCAGCAGGCCCCCCGGGGGACATAATTCACCCCTCCACTTT	CASRPPGGHNSPLHF
NA	TRBV28	NA	TRBJ1-2	TGTGCCAGCAGTTTAGATGAGAAAAACTATGGCTACACCTTC	CASSLDEKNYGYTF
NA	TRBV2	NA	TRBJ1-4	TGTGCCAGCAGAAGGGGTACTAATGAAAAACTGTTTTTT	CASRRGTNEKLFF
NA	TRBV19	NA	TRBJ1-1	TGTGCCAGTAGTATTCGACAGGCTAACACTGAAGCTTTCTTT	CASSIRQANTEAFF
NA	TRBV5-6	TRBD1	TRBJ2-1	TGTGCCAGCAGCGGGACAGGGTTCGGTGAGCAGTTCTTC	CASSGTGFGEQFF
NA	TRBV19	NA	TRBJ1-2	TGTGCCAGTAGTCCCCCCGGGTCCCTCTATGGCTACACCTTC	CASSPPGSLYGYTF